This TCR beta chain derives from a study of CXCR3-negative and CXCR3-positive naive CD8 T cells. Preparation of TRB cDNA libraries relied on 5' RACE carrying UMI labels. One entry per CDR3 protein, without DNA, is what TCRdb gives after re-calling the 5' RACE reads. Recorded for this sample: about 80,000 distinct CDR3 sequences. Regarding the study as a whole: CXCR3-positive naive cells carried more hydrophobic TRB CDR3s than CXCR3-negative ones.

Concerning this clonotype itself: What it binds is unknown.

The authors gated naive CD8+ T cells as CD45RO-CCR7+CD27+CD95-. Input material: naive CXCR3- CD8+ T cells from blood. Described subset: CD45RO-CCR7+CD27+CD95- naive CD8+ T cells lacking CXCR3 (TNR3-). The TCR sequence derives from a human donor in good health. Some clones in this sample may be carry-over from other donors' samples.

CDR3 protein: CASSDNNNEQFF. V and J are TRBV7-3 and TRBJ2-1. Germline V gene lookup returns CDR1 SGHTA and CDR2 FQGTGA. The CDR3 is 12 residues long.